This T cell receptor (beta chain) was sequenced during a study of OX40 agonist ivuxolimab in advanced cancers. In the study overall: Partial responses occurred in Three dose-escalation patients, one with hepatocellular carcinoma and two with cutaneous melanoma.

The CDR3 is made up of 11 amino acids. Trimming took 5 bases from V and 7 from J; bases not matched to a gene: 4. Per the germline V gene, CDR1 is DFQATT and CDR2 is SNEGSKA (reference sequence). TCRdb's table, derived via immunoSEQ multiplex PCR, lists solely in-frame clones and lacks some. The table lists about 68,000 clones, approximately 90% of them singletons. This clone was observed a handful of times. The chain has TRBV20-1 and TRBJ1-1; 7 bases fit TRBD1. The receptor's source is an adult with an advanced solid tumor such as melanoma, head and neck, liver or kidney cancer. This specimen consisted of CD4+ or CD8+ T cells sorted from blood, obtained in a trial of the OX40 agonist ivuxolimab. In nucleotides, the CDR3 is TGCAGTGCTGCCCGGGACAGTGAAGCTTTCTTT. Its translation is CSAARDSEAFF.